This TCR beta chain is drawn from a study of blood T cell repertoires in COVID-19. Study-level information: PBMCs, B-cell-depleted T cells, or T cells provided the cDNA or gDNA that made up the material.

Per the original data handling: Reference gene primer amplification in the assay estimated nucleated cell counts. The table came from immunoSEQ multiplex PCR; TCRdb's copy has only in-frame clones and leaves some out. That table furnishes V, J and clone size, whereas the DNA furnished D and trimming. This sample has fewer than 300,000 clones, with roughly 86% found just once. The CDR3 totals 16 residues. Germline loops: CDR1 SGHTA, CDR2 FQGTGA. The junction had 8 bases not matched to a gene; V was cut back by 5 bases and J by 2 bases. Specimen: peripheral blood. The sequence was obtained from a man between 18 and 35 years old with active or convalescent COVID-19. This chain links TRBV7-3 with TRBJ2-1; TRBD1 aligns across 8 bases. Here the CDR3 DNA reads TGTGCCAGCAGCAAAGGGACAGGTGGAGCCTACAATGAGCAGTTCTTC. Translating it yields CASSKGTGGAYNEQFF. The variable domain in full, with the rest retrieved from reference TRBV7-3 and TRBJ2-1, is GAGVSQTPSNKVTEKGKYVELRCDPISGHTALYWYRQSLGQGPEFLIYFQGTGAADDSGLPNDRFFAVRPEGSVSTLKIQRTERGDSAVYLCASSKGTGGAYNEQFFGPGTRLTVL.